A single sample gave rise to the 19 T cell receptor beta chains below, sequenced in a study of cytomegalovirus exposure and HLA in healthy donors. In the PCR, 60 Vbeta and 13 Jbeta primers were used. Only in-frame clones appear in the TCRdb table, and some are missing; sequencing was by immunoSEQ multiplex PCR. The sample carries roughly 150,000 clones, about 80% recorded once. Input material: PBMCs. These receptors were obtained from a woman aged 40 to 50 in good health and CMV-seronegative.

The V gene is TRBV27, the J gene TRBJ1-2; 8 positions match TRBD1. CDR1 MNHEY and CDR2 SMNVEV come from the germline V gene (reference sequence). After removal of 5 bases from V and 4 bases from J, the junction contained 9 bases not matched to a gene. The CDR3 covers 15 residues. CDR3 coding DNA: TGTGCCAGCAGTCCGATAGACAGGGGTCCCTATGGCTACACCTTC. Its translation: CASSPIDRGPYGYTF.

The genes are TRBV19 and TRBJ2-2; D may be TRBD1 (6 bases). V was trimmed by 6 bases and J by 7 bases, leaving 12 bases between them. Germline CDR1 is LNHDA and CDR2 is SQIVND (reference sequence). The CDR3 is 13 amino acids. The CDR3 here is CASRQDRFGELFF. In DNA, the CDR3 is TGTGCCAGTAGGCAAGACAGGTTCGGGGAGCTGTTTTTT. The full variable domain, with the rest looked up from reference TRBV19 and TRBJ2-2, is DGGITQSPKYLFRKEGQNVTLSCEQNLNHDAMYWYRQDPGQGLRLIYYSQIVNDFQKGDIAEGYSVSREKKESFPLTVTSAQKNPTAFYLCASRQDRFGELFFGEGSRLTVL.

The V call is TRBV11-3, the J call TRBJ2-6; a weak D match, TRBD1 (5 bases). The CDR3 spans 16 residues. Germline V gene data show CDR1 as SGHNT and CDR2 as YENEEA. V dropped 5 bases and J dropped 0 bases, with 11 bases sitting between them. CDR3 DNA sequence: TGTGCCAGCAGCACCCGAACAGGCTCTGGGGCCAACGTCCTGACTTTC. Its translation is CASSTRTGSGANVLTF. Using reference TRBV11-3 and TRBJ2-6 for the parts outside the CDR3, the full variable domain is EAGVVQSPRYKIIEKKQPVAFWCNPISGHNTLYWYLQNLGQGPELLIRYENEEAVDDSQLPKDRFSAERLKGVDSTLKIQPAELGDSAVYLCASSTRTGSGANVLTFGAGSRLTVL.

In DNA, the CDR3 is TGCGCCAGCAGCCAAGGACCCTCTACTAGCATCCCCTCCTACGAGCAGTACTTC. Translated, it gives CASSQGPSTSIPSYEQYF. V and J are TRBV4-1 and TRBJ2-7, with D tentatively TRBD2 (6 bases). CDR1 and CDR2 from the germline V gene are MGHRA and YSYEKL. The CDR3 loop spans 18 amino acids. Deletions cut 1 base from V and 0 bases from J, with 19 bases between.

The V and J genes are TRBV7-9 and TRBJ1-5, with 9 positions matching TRBD1. The CDR3 sequence is 14 residues long. V dropped 1 base and J dropped 8; count of bases not matched to a gene: 3. Germline-derived CDR1 and CDR2 are SEHNR and FQNEAQ (reference sequence). The CDR3 region is CASSLGDRAEPQHF. The CDR3 nucleotides read TGTGCCAGCAGCTTAGGGGACAGGGCGGAGCCCCAGCATTTT. Using reference TRBV7-9 and TRBJ1-5 for the parts outside the CDR3, the full variable domain is DTGVSQNPRHKITKRGQNVTFRCDPISEHNRLYWYRQTLGQGPEFLTYFQNEAQLEKSRLLSDRFSAERPKGSFSTLEIQRTEQGDSAMYLCASSLGDRAEPQHFGDGTRLSIL.

This chain's CDR3 is CASSLGALAGGHETQYF. The CDR3 region has the DNA TGTGCCAGCAGTTTAGGGGCCCTAGCGGGGGGTCACGAGACCCAGTACTTC. This rearrangement joins TRBV28 to TRBJ2-5; 11 positions match TRBD2. The germline CDR1 and CDR2 sequences are MDHEN and SYDVKM. The V and J ends lost 2 bases and 5 bases, in that order; junction bases with no gene match: 10. The CDR3 covers 17 residues.

V and J are TRBV5-8 and TRBJ2-7; D is perhaps TRBD2 (5 bases). This CDR3 is 14 amino acids long. Trimming shortened V by 5 bases and J by 6 bases, and 18 bases separated the two germline ends. Germline CDR1 and CDR2: SGHTS and YDEGEE. CDR3 sequence reads: CASRNIPGSSEQYF. The CDR3 DNA follows: TGTGCCAGCAGAAATATACCGGGGTCCAGCGAGCAGTACTTC. Full variable domain (rest looked up from reference TRBV5-8 and TRBJ2-7): EAGVTQSPTHLIKTRGQQATLRCSPISGHTSVYWYQQALGLGLQFLLWYDEGEERNRGNFPPRFSGRQFPNYSSELNVNALELEDSALYLCASRNIPGSSEQYFGPGTRLTVT.

DNA for the CDR3: TGTGCCAGCAGTGAAGCGCTGGTTCTAACTCTAGCCAAAAACATTCAGTACTTC. Protein product: CASSEALVLTLAKNIQYF. The chain recombines TRBV2 with TRBJ2-4, with D hard to call. V was trimmed by 0 bases and J by 0 bases, leaving 15 bases between them. This CDR3 has 18 residues. Germline V gene data show CDR1 as SNHLY and CDR2 as FYNNEI.

This clone has more than one count but fewer than ten. V and J are TRBV11-2 and TRBJ2-2; D gene ambiguous. The CDR3 has 14 amino acids. Germline CDR1 is SGHAT and CDR2 is FQNNGV. Trimming left V 5 bases short and J 4 bases short, with 11 bases between. The CDR3 is CASSVTRSTGELFF. For the CDR3, the DNA is TGTGCCAGCAGCGTAACAAGATCCACCGGGGAGCTGTTTTTT.

A few counts support this clone. V and J are TRBV11-3 and TRBJ2-3; possible D gene TRBD1, 5 bases. V shed 1 base and J shed 3 bases, with 14 bases lying between them. The germline V gene has CDR1 SGHNT and CDR2 YENEEA. The CDR3 is 16 amino acids. Here the CDR3 DNA reads TGTGCCAGCAGCTTAGGAGACAGTGGGAATACAGATACGCAGTATTTT. It specifies CASSLGDSGNTDTQYF.

The genes are TRBV30 and TRBJ2-7; the D gene is possibly TRBD1 (6 bases). The germline V and J ends were trimmed by 8 bases and 3 bases, with 23 bases remaining between them. The CDR3 runs 15 residues. Germline CDR1 and CDR2: GTSNPN and SVGIG (reference sequence). CDR3 nucleotide sequence: TGTGCCGGAACTCACCACCGGGACATGCACTACGAGCAGTACTTC. This translates into CAGTHHRDMHYEQYF.

This clone was found once. This chain joins TRBV28 and TRBJ1-1; 8 bases line up with TRBD1. The CDR3 runs to 15 residues. Trimming took 2 bases from V and 5 from J; bases not matched to a gene: 7. The germline gives CDR1 MDHEN, CDR2 SYDVKM. CDR3 nucleotide sequence: TGTGCCAGCAGTTTAATGGTCCAGGGGGCGACTGAAGCTTTCTTT. Translated, it gives CASSLMVQGATEAFF.

This clone has only a few counts. Here the CDR3 reads CASMSNPGGGTEAFF. In nucleotides, the CDR3 is TGTGCCAGCATGTCTAACCCCGGGGGGGGCACTGAAGCTTTCTTT. The chain recombines TRBV5-6 with TRBJ1-1, with D possibly TRBD1 on 5 matching bases. Germline CDR1 reads SGHDT; CDR2 reads YYEEEE. V dropped 6 bases and J dropped 4 bases, with 19 bases sitting between them. The CDR3 length is 15 residues. Full variable domain (remainder filled in from reference TRBV5-6 and TRBJ1-1): DAGVTQSPTHLIKTRGQQVTLRCSPKSGHDTVSWYQQALGQGPQFIFQYYEEEERQRGNFPDRFSGHQFPNYSSELNVNALLLGDSALYLCASMSNPGGGTEAFFGQGTRLTVV.

The V and J genes are TRBV4-1 and TRBJ2-7; D is possibly TRBD2 (5 bases). The CDR3 covers 15 residues. Germline V gene sequence: CDR1 MGHRA, CDR2 YSYEKL. V lost 1 base to trimming and J lost 3 bases, with 13 bases between them. CDR3 coding DNA: TGCGCCAGCAGCCAAGCCGGGGTGAGAGGCTACGAGCAGTACTTC. Encoded protein: CASSQAGVRGYEQYF.

The V gene is TRBV7-8, the J gene TRBJ1-1; D possibly corresponds to TRBD1 (5 bases). Trimming shortened V by 6 bases and J by 0 bases, and 32 bases separated the two germline ends. In germline, CDR1 is SGHVS, CDR2 FQNEAQ. This CDR3 comprises 21 residues. DNA of the CDR3: TGTGCCAGCAGACCGGACACAAACACGGGACTAATTTCTTTGATGAACACTGAAGCTTTCTTT. Protein: CASRPDTNTGLISLMNTEAFF. Full variable domain (missing parts from reference TRBV7-8 and TRBJ1-1): GAGVSQSPRYKVAKRGQDVALRCDPISGHVSLFWYQQALGQGPEFLTYFQNEAQLDKSGLPSDRFFAERPEGSVSTLKIQRTQQEDSAVYLCASRPDTNTGLISLMNTEAFFGQGTRLTVV.

This clone was seen a few times. This chain joins TRBV27 and TRBJ1-1; 7 bases are a match to TRBD1. The CDR3 has 13 residues. Trimming took 7 bases from V and 3 from J; bases not matched to a gene: 5. Per the germline V gene, CDR1 is MNHEY and CDR2 is SMNVEV (reference sequence). DNA of the CDR3: TGTGCCAGCAAACGAACAGGGGACACTGAAGCTTTCTTT. It codes for CASKRTGDTEAFF.

J is TRBJ2-7 and V is TRBV6-1; D unclear. CDR3 size: 12 residues. Trimming left V 2 bases short and J 2 bases short, with 4 bases between. The germline V gene encodes CDR1 MNHNS and CDR2 SASEGT. CDR3: CASSEPPYEQYF. The CDR3 coding sequence is TGTGCCAGCAGTGAACCTCCCTACGAGCAGTACTTC.

In its sample, this clone was seen a few times. The V gene is TRBV10-1, the J gene TRBJ1-5; D remains unclear. Germline CDR1 and CDR2: WNHNN and SYGVQD (reference sequence). There are 13 residues in the CDR3. Trimming took 5 bases from V and 1 from J, leaving 6 bases between them. Written as DNA, the CDR3 is TGCGCCAGCAGTTTGGGCAGCAATCAGCCCCAGCATTTT. This gives the protein CASSLGSNQPQHF.

The chain recombines TRBV9 with TRBJ2-6; D ambiguous. The ends were cut back, 0 bases at V and 0 bases at J, with 4 bases in the middle. The CDR3 spans 15 residues. CDR1 is SGDLS and CDR2 is YYNGEE in the germline V gene. The CDR3 here is CASSVGHSGANVLTF. CDR3 bases: TGTGCCAGCAGCGTAGGTCACTCTGGGGCCAACGTCCTGACTTTC.